Below, 20 T cell receptor beta chains from the same sample are listed, as sequenced in a study of cytomegalovirus exposure and HLA in healthy donors. The repertoire was sequenced with immunoSEQ multiplex PCR; TCRdb's copy has only in-frame clones and lacks some. The table lists 250,000 to 300,000 clones, nearly 90% of them singletons. Sequencing input: PBMCs. These receptors were obtained from a woman aged 18-29 years in good health and CMV-seronegative.

V is TRBV19 and J is TRBJ1-5, with 10 bases lining up with TRBD1. The CDR3 totals 13 residues. V lost 6 bases and J lost 4; bases outside the gene matches: 0. The germline gives CDR1 LNHDA, CDR2 SQIVND (reference sequence). The CDR3 coding sequence is TGTGCCAGTAGGGACAGGGGGAATCAGCCCCAGCATTTT. Its translation: CASRDRGNQPQHF.

This chain connects TRBV9 to TRBJ2-5, with 7 bases identical to TRBD1. The CDR3 length is 17 residues. The germline V gene encodes CDR1 SGDLS and CDR2 YYNGEE. V shed 4 bases and J 5 bases; nucleotides not matched to a gene: 17. CDR3 sequence (DNA): TGTGCCAGCAGCCCTTCGCAAGGGGGCGAGGTATCGGAGACCCAGTACTTC. This codes for CASSPSQGGEVSETQYF.

The chain combines TRBV5-6 with TRBJ1-2; no reliable D call. The CDR3 consists of 14 residues. Trimming stripped 0 bases from V and 7 bases from J, with 13 bases between. Germline V gene data show CDR1 as SGHDT and CDR2 as YYEEEE. The CDR3 reads CASSLVALEGGYTF. CDR3 nucleotide sequence: TGTGCCAGCAGCTTGGTAGCTCTAGAAGGTGGCTACACCTTC.

The chain links TRBV5-1 to TRBJ2-5; maybe TRBD2 (6 bases). V was shortened by 0 bases and J by 5 bases, with 14 bases between the two germline ends. Looked up from germline, CDR1 is SGHRS and CDR2 is YFSETQ. This CDR3 comprises 15 residues. The DNA of the CDR3 is TGCGCCAGCAGCTTGGCAGCGGGCCGCGGGGAGACCCAGTACTTC. Translating gives CASSLAAGRGETQYF. The entire variable domain, with the rest obtained from reference TRBV5-1 and TRBJ2-5, is as follows: KAGVTQTPRYLIKTRGQQVTLSCSPISGHRSVSWYQQTPGQGLQFLFEYFSETQRNKGNFPGRFSGRQFSNSRSEMNVSTLELGDSALYLCASSLAAGRGETQYFGPGTRLLVL.

The chain couples TRBV5-1 to TRBJ2-5; D ambiguous. The V gene lost 5 bases and the J gene lost 2 bases, with 4 bases spanning the gap. The CDR3 covers 11 residues. Germline V gives CDR1 SGHRS, CDR2 YFSETQ. The CDR3 region has the DNA TGCGCCAGCAGACAGCAAGAGACCCAGTACTTC. This encodes CASRQQETQYF.

The chain uses TRBV19 and TRBJ1-5, with 9 bases identical to TRBD1. The CDR3 is 15 amino acids. Germline V gene data show CDR1 as LNHDA and CDR2 as SQIVND (reference sequence). Unmatched junction bases numbered 2, after V lost 4 bases and J lost 1 base. CDR3 amino acids: CASSTDRGSNQPQHF. In nucleotides, the CDR3 is TGTGCCAGTAGTACGGACAGGGGAAGCAATCAGCCCCAGCATTTT.

The chain carries TRBV6-5 and TRBJ2-3; tentative D call: TRBD1 (5 bases). V was trimmed by 4 bases and J by 4 bases, leaving 18 bases between them. This CDR3 has 16 amino acids. In germline, CDR1 is MNHEY, CDR2 SVGAGI. The CDR3 bases are TGTGCCAGCAGTTCCCATGAGGCCGAAGGGGCAGATACGCAGTATTTT. Its translation is CASSSHEAEGADTQYF.

The chain uses TRBV7-2 and TRBJ1-1; 7 bases agree with TRBD1. The trim removed 5 bases at V and 1 base at J, leaving 7 bases unmatched. Germline V gene lookup returns CDR1 SGHTA and CDR2 FQGNSA. The CDR3 has 15 residues. The CDR3 nucleotides read TGTGCCAGCAGCCCTCAGACAGGGTCGAACACTGAAGCTTTCTTT. Translating it yields CASSPQTGSNTEAFF.

The rearrangement joins TRBV10-1 to TRBJ2-1; D ambiguous. Germline V gives CDR1 WNHNN, CDR2 SYGVQD (reference sequence). The CDR3 runs to 15 residues. Between the trimmed V and J ends, which lost 5 bases and 0 bases, there was a span of 11 bases. CDR3 DNA sequence: TGCGCCAGCAGTAAACAGATGATCTCCTACAATGAGCAGTTCTTC. This codes for CASSKQMISYNEQFF.

This clone was picked up a small number of times. The V gene is TRBV7-9, the J gene TRBJ1-6; 9 positions match TRBD1. CDR1 and CDR2 (germline): SEHNR, FQNEAQ (reference sequence). This CDR3 comprises 14 residues. V trimming: 4 bases; J trimming: 10 bases; junction bases outside the gene matches: 5. Written as DNA, the CDR3 is TGTGCCAGCAGCTCTGACAGGGGGGGATCACCCCTCCACTTT. It specifies CASSSDRGGSPLHF.

Only one count was recorded for this clone. V usage is TRBV6-6 and J usage is TRBJ1-1, with a weak D call TRBD1 (6 bases). The CDR3 has 15 residues. Trimming removed 7 bases at V and 6 bases at J, with 21 bases between. The V gene's germline CDR1 is MNHNY and CDR2 SVGAGI (reference sequence). CDR3 coding DNA: TGTGCCAGCAACCCGGGACACAGGGTTACGGCTGAAGCTTTCTTT. Translated: CASNPGHRVTAEAFF.

J is TRBJ1-4 and V is TRBV7-9; no firm D call. The ends were cut back, 0 bases at V and 0 bases at J, with 8 bases in the middle. The CDR3 spans 16 residues. Germline V CDR1 and CDR2: SEHNR, FQNEAQ (reference sequence). The CDR3 DNA follows: TGTGCCAGCAGCTTAGCGTCGACACCAACTAATGAAAAACTGTTTTTT. Translated, it gives CASSLASTPTNEKLFF.

The V and J genes are TRBV20-1 and TRBJ1-1, with D unresolved. V lost 1 base to trimming and J lost 6 bases, with 3 bases between them. This CDR3 has 10 amino acids. Germline-derived CDR1 and CDR2 are DFQATT and SNEGSKA (reference sequence). CDR3 protein: CSARVSEAFF. The CDR3 DNA reads as TGCAGTGCTAGAGTATCTGAAGCTTTCTTT.

The table lists this clone with a count of one. The genes are TRBV7-9 and TRBJ1-1; 8 positions match TRBD1. Per the germline V gene, CDR1 is SEHNR and CDR2 is FQNEAQ (reference sequence). Trimming took 5 bases from V and 0 from J; bases not matched to a gene: 5. The length of the CDR3 is 15 residues. CDR3 nucleotides: TGTGCCAGCAGCCGTCCGGACAGGGTGAACACTGAAGCTTTCTTT. Translating gives CASSRPDRVNTEAFF.

The V call is TRBV5-4, the J call TRBJ1-1; TRBD1 is a possible D gene (5 bases). V was cut by 0 bases and J by 4 bases, with 16 bases left in between. The CDR3 has 16 amino acids. Germline loops: CDR1 SGHNT, CDR2 YYREEE (reference sequence). As DNA, the CDR3 is TGTGCCAGCAGCTTGGAAGGGGCACCTGGTGGCACTGAAGCTTTCTTT. Translated: CASSLEGAPGGTEAFF.

The V call is TRBV27, the J call TRBJ2-3, with 7 bases aligning to TRBD2. The CDR3 is 15 residues long. Trimming took 8 bases from V and 5 from J; bases not matched to a gene: 13. Germline V gene data show CDR1 as MNHEY and CDR2 as SMNVEV (reference sequence). The CDR3 is CASQTNQPGGDTQYF. CDR3 nucleotides: TGTGCCAGCCAAACGAACCAACCGGGAGGAGATACGCAGTATTTT.

The chain has TRBV11-2 and TRBJ1-4; D is unresolved. V lost 5 bases and J lost 8, with 12 bases in between. Germline values: CDR1 SGHAT, CDR2 FQNNGV. The CDR3 sequence is 13 residues long. In nucleotides, the CDR3 is TGTGCCAGCAGCCGGGGTGGGTGGGAAAAACTGTTTTTT. It yields the protein CASSRGGWEKLFF. Filled out from reference TRBV11-2 and TRBJ1-4, the complete variable domain reads EAGVAQSPRYKIIEKRQSVAFWCNPISGHATLYWYQQILGQGPKLLIQFQNNGVVDDSQLPKDRFSAERLKGVDSTLKIQPAKLEDSAVYLCASSRGGWEKLFFGSGTQLSVL.

The chain employs TRBV29-1 and TRBJ2-3; TRBD1 agrees at 7 bases. With V trimmed by 4 bases and J by 3 bases, 1 base remained unmatched. The CDR3 covers 12 residues. CDR1 and CDR2 (germline): SQVTM, ANQGSEA. The CDR3 region has the DNA TGCAGCGTTGTCAGGGGGACAGATACGCAGTATTTT. As protein: CSVVRGTDTQYF.

The chain joins TRBV9 to TRBJ1-1; D is ambiguous. This CDR3 is built from 14 residues. Looked up from germline, CDR1 is SGDLS and CDR2 is YYNGEE. Trimming took 0 bases from V and 1 from J, leaving 7 bases between them. This chain's CDR3 is CASSVGAGNTEAFF. The CDR3 DNA follows: TGTGCCAGCAGCGTAGGGGCCGGGAACACTGAAGCTTTCTTT.

CDR3 DNA: TGTGCCAGCAGTTTATCCTTTGGGGGCTGGCGGGGGGGCAAAAACATTCAGTACTTC. Residues: CASSLSFGGWRGGKNIQYF. The chain uses TRBV28 and TRBJ2-4; 9 bases align to TRBD2. This CDR3 region has 19 residues. V lost 1 base to trimming and J lost 3 bases; unmatched junction nucleotides: 13. CDR1 MDHEN and CDR2 SYDVKM come from the germline V gene.